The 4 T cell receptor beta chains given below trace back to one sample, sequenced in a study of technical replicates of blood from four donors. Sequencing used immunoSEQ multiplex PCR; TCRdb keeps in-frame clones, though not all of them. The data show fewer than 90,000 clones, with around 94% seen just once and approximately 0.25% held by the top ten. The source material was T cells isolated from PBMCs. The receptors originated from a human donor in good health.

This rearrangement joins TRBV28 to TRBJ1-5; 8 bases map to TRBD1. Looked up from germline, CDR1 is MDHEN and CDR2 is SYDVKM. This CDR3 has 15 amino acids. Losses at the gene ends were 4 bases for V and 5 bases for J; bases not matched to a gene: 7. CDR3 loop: CASSSDDRGYQPQHF. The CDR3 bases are TGTGCCAGCAGTTCTGATGACAGGGGATATCAGCCCCAGCATTTT.

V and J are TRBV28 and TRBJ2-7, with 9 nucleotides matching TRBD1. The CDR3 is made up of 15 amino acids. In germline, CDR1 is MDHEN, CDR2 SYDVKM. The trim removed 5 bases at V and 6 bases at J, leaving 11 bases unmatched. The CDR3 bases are TGTGCCAGCAGTAAACTACAGGGGGCCGAGAGCGAGCAGTACTTC. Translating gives CASSKLQGAESEQYF.

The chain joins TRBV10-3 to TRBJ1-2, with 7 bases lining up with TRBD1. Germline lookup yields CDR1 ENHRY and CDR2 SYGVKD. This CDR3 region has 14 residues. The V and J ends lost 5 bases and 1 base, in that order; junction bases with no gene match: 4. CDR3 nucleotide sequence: TGTGCCATCAGTTTACAGGGGAGTAACTATGGCTACACCTTC. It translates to CAISLQGSNYGYTF.

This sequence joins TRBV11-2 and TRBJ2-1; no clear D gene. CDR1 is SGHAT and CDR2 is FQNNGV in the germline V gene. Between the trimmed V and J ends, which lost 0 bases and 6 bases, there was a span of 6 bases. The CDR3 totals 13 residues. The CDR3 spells CASSLERFNEQFF. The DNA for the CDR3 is TGTGCCAGCAGCTTAGAACGGTTCAATGAGCAGTTCTTC.